The rows below give T cell receptor beta chains drawn from one sample of a study of blood T cell repertoires in COVID-19. The protocol was immunoSEQ multiplex PCR, while the TCRdb copy is restricted to in-frame clones and leaves out a portion. The sample has a few hundred thousand clones; approximately 84% are singletons. Sequencing used PBMCs or T cells enriched from blood (not recorded which). These receptors all stem from a man under 40 who had recovered from COVID-19. Both conserved end residues are part of each CDR3. The D gene is left open where the match is weak. Some rows have no size entry. The others give once, few or many, or a class for an expanded clone.

>TRBJ2-1|-|15|-|TRBV6-4
TGTGCCAGCAGTAGTAGGGGGGGTACCTACAATGAGCAGTTCTTC
CASSSRGGTYNEQFF
>TRBJ2-5|-|14|-|TRBV2
TGTGCCAGCAGTCAAATGCGGGGCCAAGAGACCCAGTACTTC
CASSQMRGQETQYF
>TRBJ1-6|TRBD1|17|-|TRBV2
TGTGCCAGCAGGCTCGACAGGGGAAACTCCTATAATTCACCCCTCCACTTT
CASRLDRGNSYNSPLHF
>TRBJ1-2|-|12|-|TRBV19
TGTGCCAGTAGTATCCCCTCGGGGGGCTACACCTTC
CASSIPSGGYTF
>TRBJ2-1|-|12|-|TRBV28
TGTGCCAGCAGGCTGGACTTCAATGAGCAGTTCTTC
CASRLDFNEQFF
>TRBJ2-3|-|12|few|TRBV2
TGTGCCAGCAATAGCGTTAGAGATACGCAGTATTTT
CASNSVRDTQYF
>TRBJ1-5|-|15|-|TRBV18
TGTGCCAGCTCACCGTCGGGGGGCAACAATCAGCCCCAGCATTTT
CASSPSGGNNQPQHF
>TRBJ2-3|TRBD2|19|-|TRBV3-1/TRBV3-2
TGTGCCAGCAGCCACGGACCTAAGCTGACTAGCGGGAGTCCGGATACGCAGTATTTT
CASSHGPKLTSGSPDTQYF
>TRBJ1-5|TRBD1|15|few|TRBV10-1
TGCGCCAGCAGTGAGCGGACAGGGTTGGGTCAGCCCCAGCATTTT
CASSERTGLGQPQHF
>TRBJ2-3|TRBD2|14|-|TRBV2
TGTGCCAGCAACGAGGGACTAGCGACAGATACGCAGTATTTT
CASNEGLATDTQYF
>TRBJ1-2|-|12|-|TRBV5-1
TGCGCCAGCAGACCGCAGGGGCCTGGCTACACCTTC
CASRPQGPGYTF
>TRBJ2-4|-|18|-|TRBV4-1
TGCGCCAGCAGCCAAGTTGGGCCTGACCTACTAGCCAAAAACATTCAGTACTTC
CASSQVGPDLLAKNIQYF
>TRBJ1-1|-|17|-|TRBV19
TGTGCCAGTAGTATATGGGGCAGATTAGGAATGAACACTGAAGCTTTCTTT
CASSIWGRLGMNTEAFF
>TRBJ2-6|-|17|-|TRBV24-1
TGTGCCACCAGTGACTCCTTACAGTATTCTGGGGCCAACGTCCTGACTTTC
CATSDSLQYSGANVLTF
>TRBJ2-5|TRBD1|14|once|TRBV28
TGTGCCAGCAGTGAACAGGGGGCCTGGGGGACCCAGTACTTC
CASSEQGAWGTQYF
>TRBJ2-1|-|11|-|TRBV7-9
TGTGCCAGCAGCTTAATGGAGAGGCAGTTCTTC
CASSLMERQFF
>TRBJ2-7|TRBD1|14|-|TRBV15
TGTGCCACCAGCAGAGCGGGACAGGGCTACGAGCAGTACTTC
CATSRAGQGYEQYF
>TRBJ2-1|-|12|-|TRBV24-1
TGTGCCACCAGTAACGGCGGACTGGGGCAGTTCTTC
CATSNGGLGQFF
>TRBJ1-4|TRBD1|16|-|TRBV18
TGTGCCAGCTCACCGGCATCACAGGGGTATAATGAAAAACTGTTTTTT
CASSPASQGYNEKLFF
>TRBJ2-7|-|14|-|TRBV3-1/TRBV3-2
TGTGCCAGCAGCCTTCGGACAGACTCCTACGAGCAGTACTTC
CASSLRTDSYEQYF
>TRBJ1-2|-|13|once|TRBV12-3/TRBV12-4
TGTGCCAGCAGTTCTCCAGGGGATAGCGGCTACACCTTC
CASSSPGDSGYTF
>TRBJ1-2|-|13|-|TRBV5-3
TGTGCCAGAAGCCCGAGGTCGGCTAGGGGCTACACCTTC
CARSPRSARGYTF
>TRBJ2-7|TRBD2|17|-|TRBV7-9
TGTGCCAGCAGCCAAGAGGGTCTAGCGGATTCCTCCTACGAGCAGTACTTC
CASSQEGLADSSYEQYF
>TRBJ2-7|TRBD1|12|-|TRBV11-2
TGTGCCAGCAGCTTAGGACAGGGCGAGCAGTACTTC
CASSLGQGEQYF
>TRBJ1-2|TRBD1|14|medium-sized|TRBV6-1
TGTGCCAGCAGTGAAGGGACAGGCCTCTATGGCTACACCTTC
CASSEGTGLYGYTF
>TRBJ1-2|-|15|-|TRBV2
TGTGCCAGCAGTGATTGGCAGGGGAGCGGCTATGGCTACACCTTC
CASSDWQGSGYGYTF
>TRBJ2-5|TRBD2|19|-|TRBV11-3
TGTGCCAGCAGCCCCTTTAGCGCTAGCGGGAGAACGGGGCAAGAGACCCAGTACTTC
CASSPFSASGRTGQETQYF
>TRBJ2-5|TRBD2|16|-|TRBV27
TGTGCCAGCAGTTTAAACGGGGGGACGGCGGGAGTGACCCAGTACTTC
CASSLNGGTAGVTQYF
>TRBJ1-3|-|16|-|TRBV10-1
TGCGCCAGCAGTACAACGACAGAGCTCTCCGGAAACACCATATATTTT
CASSTTTELSGNTIYF
>TRBJ2-3|-|16|once|TRBV7-9
TGTGCCAGCAGCTTGTCCGCGGGACTCACCACAGATACGCAGTATTTT
CASSLSAGLTTDTQYF
>TRBJ1-2|TRBD1|16|many|TRBV18
TGTGCCAGCTCACCATCTCGACAGGGGGCGCGGGATGGCTACACCTTC
CASSPSRQGARDGYTF
>TRBJ2-2|-|19|-|TRBV13
TGTGCCAGCAGCTTATTTCTTCAGTCGGAGGGCCAACACACCGGGGAGCTGTTTTTT
CASSLFLQSEGQHTGELFF
>TRBJ1-1|-|15|few|TRBV28
TGTGCCAGCACCCTCGGGGGGGCAGTGAACACTGAAGCTTTCTTT
CASTLGGAVNTEAFF
>TRBJ2-5|-|13|-|TRBV2
TGTGCCAGCAGTGAGGGCAGGGTGGAGACCCAGTACTTC
CASSEGRVETQYF
>TRBJ1-4|-|15|-|TRBV7-9
TGTGCCAGCAGCCCACCATCAGTCAATAATGAAAAACTGTTTTTT
CASSPPSVNNEKLFF
>TRBJ2-1|TRBD2|20|-|TRBV4-2
TGTGCCAGCAGCCAAGGCACATTAGCGGGAGGGCCGAGCTCCTACAATGAGCAGTTCTTC
CASSQGTLAGGPSSYNEQFF
>TRBJ2-1|-|15|few|TRBV5-1
TGCGCCAGCAGCTTGGCCGGGGAGCCTGGTAATGAGCAGTTCTTC
CASSLAGEPGNEQFF
>TRBJ2-3|-|13|-|TRBV24-1
TGTGCCACCAGTCAGATATCCGCAGATACGCAGTATTTT
CATSQISADTQYF
>TRBJ2-5|TRBD2|16|-|TRBV3-1/TRBV3-2
TGTGCCAGCAGCCCTGGGGGACTAGCGGGGGGAGAGACCCAGTACTTC
CASSPGGLAGGETQYF
>TRBJ2-5|TRBD2|17|few|TRBV7-2
TGTGCCAGCAGCTTAGGTCCAGCGGGGGGGCCTCGGCAGACCCAGTACTTC
CASSLGPAGGPRQTQYF
>TRBJ1-1|-|14|-|TRBV6-4
TGTGCCAGCAGTGCTGACAGGTCGAACACTGAAGCTTTCTTT
CASSADRSNTEAFF
>TRBJ2-3|-|14|-|TRBV15
TGTGCCACCGCGCGGCCACTCGGGGCAGATACGCAGTATTTT
CATARPLGADTQYF